This T cell receptor (beta chain) was observed in a study of vaccination and CD4 T cells after COVID-19. Study in general: Nasal swab PCR had shown SARS-CoV-2 positivity in the convalescent patients (about 9 mild cases, one severe case). From HCoV-229E, HCoV-OC43, HCoV-NL63 and SARS-CoV-2, overlapping spike peptides were used to stimulate the cells.

Scientists ran DNA taken from cultured CD4+ T cells through the Oncomine TCR Beta short-read assay for sequencing. Genomic DNA was isolated from cultured CD4+ T cells. TCRdb analysed the PCR reads with MiXCR anew, one entry per CDR3 protein. The sample includes 20,000 to 25,000 distinct CDR3 sequences, about 43% of them seen just once. CDR1 is DFQATT and CDR2 is SNEGSKA in the germline V gene (reference sequence). CDR3 size: 14 residues. The V end lost 0 bases, the J end lost 5 bases, and 10 bases lay between the germline ends. Documented time point: late sampling 161 to 241 days after vaccination in a few convalescent patients. The treatment denotes: approximately 9-day PBMC culture with coronavirus spike peptide pools or control peptides (ViraFEST assay). By share, this clonotype counts as medium-sized. What it recognizes is unknown.

The receptor was derived from a human donor who had recovered from COVID-19. The sequences come from CD4+ T cells from blood, cultured in vitro, collected about 7 months after SARS-CoV-2 vaccination. V and J are TRBV20-1 and TRBJ2-2; the D is unclear. In DNA form, the CDR3 reads TGCAGTGCTAGAGATCCGTACGGGACCGGGGAGCTGTTTTTT. Protein product: CSARDPYGTGELFF.